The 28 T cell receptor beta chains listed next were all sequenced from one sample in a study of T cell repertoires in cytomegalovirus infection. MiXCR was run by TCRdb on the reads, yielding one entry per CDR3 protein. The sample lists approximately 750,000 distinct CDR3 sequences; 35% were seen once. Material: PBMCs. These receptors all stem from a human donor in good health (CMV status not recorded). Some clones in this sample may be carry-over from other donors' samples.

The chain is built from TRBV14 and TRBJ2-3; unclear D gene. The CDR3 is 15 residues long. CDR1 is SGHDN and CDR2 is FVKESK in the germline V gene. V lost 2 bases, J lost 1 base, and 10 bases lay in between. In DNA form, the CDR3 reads TGTGCCAGCAGCCAAATAAGATACGGCACAGATACGCAGTATTTT. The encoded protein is CASSQIRYGTDTQYF.

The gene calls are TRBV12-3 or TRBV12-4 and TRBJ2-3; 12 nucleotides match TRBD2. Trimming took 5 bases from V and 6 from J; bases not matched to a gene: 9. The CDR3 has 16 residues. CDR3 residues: CASSILAGGPGDTQYF. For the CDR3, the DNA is TGTGCCAGCAGTATCCTAGCGGGGGGGCCGGGGGATACGCAGTATTTT.

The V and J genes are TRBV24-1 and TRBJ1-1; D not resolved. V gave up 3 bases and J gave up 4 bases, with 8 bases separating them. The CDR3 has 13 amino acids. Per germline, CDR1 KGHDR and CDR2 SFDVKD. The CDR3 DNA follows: TGTGCCACCAGTGATAGGTCGGGCACTGAAGCTTTCTTT. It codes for CATSDRSGTEAFF.

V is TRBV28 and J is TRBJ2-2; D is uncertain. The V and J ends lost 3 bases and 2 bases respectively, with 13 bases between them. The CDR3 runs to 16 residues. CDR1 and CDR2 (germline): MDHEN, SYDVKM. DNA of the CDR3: TGTGCCAGCAGTTTTCAAGGACCAGTAAACACCGGGGAGCTGTTTTTT. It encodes CASSFQGPVNTGELFF.

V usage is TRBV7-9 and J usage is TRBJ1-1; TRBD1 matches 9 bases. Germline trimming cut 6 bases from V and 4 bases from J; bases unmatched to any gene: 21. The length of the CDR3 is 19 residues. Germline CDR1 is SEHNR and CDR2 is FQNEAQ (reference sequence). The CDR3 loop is CASRLRNRDRDRGATEAFF. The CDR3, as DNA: TGTGCCAGCAGACTAAGAAACCGGGACAGGGACCGGGGGGCCACTGAAGCTTTCTTT.

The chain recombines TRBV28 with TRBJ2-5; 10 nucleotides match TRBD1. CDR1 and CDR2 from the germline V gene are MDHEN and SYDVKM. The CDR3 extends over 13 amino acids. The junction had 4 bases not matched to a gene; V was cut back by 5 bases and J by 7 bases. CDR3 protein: CASSRQGAGTQYF. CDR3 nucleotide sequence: TGTGCCAGCAGTCGACAGGGGGCCGGGACCCAGTACTTC.

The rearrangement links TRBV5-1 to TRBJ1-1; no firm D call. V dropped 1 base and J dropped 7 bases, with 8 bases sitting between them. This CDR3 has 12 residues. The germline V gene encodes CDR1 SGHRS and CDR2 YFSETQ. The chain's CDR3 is CASSLPAYEAFF. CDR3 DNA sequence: TGCGCCAGCAGCTTGCCAGCGTATGAAGCTTTCTTT.

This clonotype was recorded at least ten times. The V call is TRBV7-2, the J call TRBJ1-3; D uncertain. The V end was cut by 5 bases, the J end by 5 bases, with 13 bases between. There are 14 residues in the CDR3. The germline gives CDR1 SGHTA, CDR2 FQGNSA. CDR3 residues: CASSILLDRNTIYF. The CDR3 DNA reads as TGTGCCAGCAGCATCCTATTAGACCGAAACACCATATATTTT. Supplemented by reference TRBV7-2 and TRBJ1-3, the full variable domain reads GAGVSQSPSNKVTEKGKDVELRCDPISGHTALYWYRQSLGQGLEFLIYFQGNSAPDKSGLPSDRFSAERTGGSVSTLTIQRTQQEDSAVYLCASSILLDRNTIYFGEGSWLTVV.

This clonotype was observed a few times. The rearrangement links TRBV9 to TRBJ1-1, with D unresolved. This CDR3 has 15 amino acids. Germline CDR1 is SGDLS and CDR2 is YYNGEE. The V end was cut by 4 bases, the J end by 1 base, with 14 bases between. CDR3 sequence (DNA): TGTGCCAGCAGCCTTGGTCCCAGGTCGAACACTGAAGCTTTCTTT. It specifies CASSLGPRSNTEAFF.

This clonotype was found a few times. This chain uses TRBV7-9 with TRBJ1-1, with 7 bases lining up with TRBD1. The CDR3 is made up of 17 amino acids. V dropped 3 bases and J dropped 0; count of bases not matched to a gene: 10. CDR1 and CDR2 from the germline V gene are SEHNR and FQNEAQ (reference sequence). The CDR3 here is CASSLIQGRGMNTEAFF. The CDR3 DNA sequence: TGTGCCAGCAGCTTGATACAGGGGAGGGGTATGAACACTGAAGCTTTCTTT.

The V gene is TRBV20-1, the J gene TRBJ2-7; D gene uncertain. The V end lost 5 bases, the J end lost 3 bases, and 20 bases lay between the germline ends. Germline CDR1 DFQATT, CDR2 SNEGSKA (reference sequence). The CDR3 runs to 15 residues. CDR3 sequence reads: CSAAWFELWNYEQYF. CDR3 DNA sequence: TGCAGTGCTGCCTGGTTTGAACTTTGGAACTACGAGCAGTACTTC.

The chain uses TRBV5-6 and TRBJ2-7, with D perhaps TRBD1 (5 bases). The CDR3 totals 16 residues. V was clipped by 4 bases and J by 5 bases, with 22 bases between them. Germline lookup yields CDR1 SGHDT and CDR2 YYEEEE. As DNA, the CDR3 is TGTGCCAGCAGCCGGGTCCCCTCAGGGTTGATCAACGAGCAGTACTTC. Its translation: CASSRVPSGLINEQYF.

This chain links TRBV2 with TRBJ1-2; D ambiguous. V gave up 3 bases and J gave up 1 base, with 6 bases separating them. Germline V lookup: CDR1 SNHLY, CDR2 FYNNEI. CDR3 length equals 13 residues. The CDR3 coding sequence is TGTGCCAGCAGTGACAGCTATAACTATGGCTACACCTTC. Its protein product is CASSDSYNYGYTF. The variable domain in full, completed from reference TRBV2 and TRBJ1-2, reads EPEVTQTPSHQVTQMGQEVILRCVPISNHLYFYWYRQILGQKVEFLVSFYNNEISEKSEIFDDQFSVERPDGSNFTLKIRSTKLEDSAMYFCASSDSYNYGYTFGSGTRLTVV.

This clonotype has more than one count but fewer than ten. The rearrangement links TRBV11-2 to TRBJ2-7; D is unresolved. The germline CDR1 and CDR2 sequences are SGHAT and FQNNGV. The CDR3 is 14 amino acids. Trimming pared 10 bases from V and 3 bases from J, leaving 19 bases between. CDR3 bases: TGTGCCACCCACGGTGATACATCCTACTACGAGCAGTACTTC. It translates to CATHGDTSYYEQYF.

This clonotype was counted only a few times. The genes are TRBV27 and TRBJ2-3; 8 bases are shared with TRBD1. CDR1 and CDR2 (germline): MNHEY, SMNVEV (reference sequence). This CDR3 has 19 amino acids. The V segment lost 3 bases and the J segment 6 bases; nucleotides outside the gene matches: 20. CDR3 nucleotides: TGTGCCAGCAGTTTTCTGTGGGGCCGAGCAGGGGGCGTTTCGGATACGCAGTATTTT. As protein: CASSFLWGRAGGVSDTQYF.

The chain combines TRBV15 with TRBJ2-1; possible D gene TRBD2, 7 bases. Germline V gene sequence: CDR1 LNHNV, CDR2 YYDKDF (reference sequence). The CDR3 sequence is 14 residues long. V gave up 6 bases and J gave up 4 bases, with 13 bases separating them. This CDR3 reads CATRGGGLYNEQFF. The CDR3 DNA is TGTGCCACCAGAGGGGGGGGGCTATACAATGAGCAGTTCTTC.

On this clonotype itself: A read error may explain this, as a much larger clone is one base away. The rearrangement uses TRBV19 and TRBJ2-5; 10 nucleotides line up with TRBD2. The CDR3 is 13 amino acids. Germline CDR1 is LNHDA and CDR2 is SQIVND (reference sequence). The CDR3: CVSSGRYQETQYF. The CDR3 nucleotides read TGTGTCAGTAGCGGGAGGTACCAAGAGACCCAGTACTTC.

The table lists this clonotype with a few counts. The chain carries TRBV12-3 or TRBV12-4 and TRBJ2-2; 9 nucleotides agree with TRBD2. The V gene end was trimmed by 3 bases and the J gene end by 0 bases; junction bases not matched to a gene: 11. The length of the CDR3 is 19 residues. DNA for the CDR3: TGTGCCAGCAGTTTCCCGAGAGGGACTAGCATTTCGAACACCGGGGAGCTGTTTTTT. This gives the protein CASSFPRGTSISNTGELFF.

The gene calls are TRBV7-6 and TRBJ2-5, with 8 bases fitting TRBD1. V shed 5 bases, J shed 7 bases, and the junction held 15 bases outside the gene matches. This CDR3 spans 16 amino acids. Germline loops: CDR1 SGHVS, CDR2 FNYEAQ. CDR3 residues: CASSLVRDRRIGTQYF. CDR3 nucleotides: TGTGCCAGCAGCCTAGTCCGGGACAGGCGCATTGGGACCCAGTACTTC.

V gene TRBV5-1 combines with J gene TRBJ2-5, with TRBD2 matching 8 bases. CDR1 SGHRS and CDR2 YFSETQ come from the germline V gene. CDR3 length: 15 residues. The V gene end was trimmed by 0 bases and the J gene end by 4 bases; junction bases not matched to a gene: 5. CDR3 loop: CASSLDGRAVETQYF. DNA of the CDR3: TGCGCCAGCAGCTTGGACGGGAGGGCCGTAGAGACCCAGTACTTC.

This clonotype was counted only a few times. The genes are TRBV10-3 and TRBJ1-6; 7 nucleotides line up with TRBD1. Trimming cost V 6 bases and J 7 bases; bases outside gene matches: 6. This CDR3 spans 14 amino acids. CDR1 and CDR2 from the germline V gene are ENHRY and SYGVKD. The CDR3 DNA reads TGTGCCATCAGAAGGGACAGCCTAAATTCACCCCTCCACTTT. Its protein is CAIRRDSLNSPLHF.

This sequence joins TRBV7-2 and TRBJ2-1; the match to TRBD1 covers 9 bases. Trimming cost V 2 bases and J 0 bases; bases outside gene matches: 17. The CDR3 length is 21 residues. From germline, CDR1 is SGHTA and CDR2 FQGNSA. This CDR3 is CASSLPTGGGPRGISYNEQFF. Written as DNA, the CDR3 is TGTGCCAGCAGCTTACCTACAGGGGGCGGGCCTAGGGGTATCTCCTACAATGAGCAGTTCTTC. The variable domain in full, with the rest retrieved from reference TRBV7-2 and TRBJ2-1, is GAGVSQSPSNKVTEKGKDVELRCDPISGHTALYWYRQSLGQGLEFLIYFQGNSAPDKSGLPSDRFSAERTGGSVSTLTIQRTQQEDSAVYLCASSLPTGGGPRGISYNEQFFGPGTRLTVL.

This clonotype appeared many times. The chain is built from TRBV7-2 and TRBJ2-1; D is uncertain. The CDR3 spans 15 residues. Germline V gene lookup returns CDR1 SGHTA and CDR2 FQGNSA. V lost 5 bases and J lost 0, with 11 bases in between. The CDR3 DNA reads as TGTGCCAGCAGCCTCAGACTGAGCTCCTACAATGAGCAGTTCTTC. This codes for CASSLRLSSYNEQFF.

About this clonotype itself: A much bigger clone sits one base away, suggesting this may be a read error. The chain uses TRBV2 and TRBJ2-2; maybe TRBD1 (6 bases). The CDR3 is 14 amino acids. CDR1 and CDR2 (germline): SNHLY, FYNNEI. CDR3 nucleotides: TGTGCCAGCAGTGAACAGGGGTACACCGGGGAGCAGTTTTTT. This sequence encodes CASSEQGYTGEQFF.

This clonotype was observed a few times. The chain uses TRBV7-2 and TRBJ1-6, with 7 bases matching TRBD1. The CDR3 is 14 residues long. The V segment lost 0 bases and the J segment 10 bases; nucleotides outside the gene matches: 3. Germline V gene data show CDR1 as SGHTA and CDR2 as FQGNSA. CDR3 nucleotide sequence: TGTGCCAGCAGCTTAGCCGGGACAGCATCACCCCTCCACTTT. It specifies CASSLAGTASPLHF.

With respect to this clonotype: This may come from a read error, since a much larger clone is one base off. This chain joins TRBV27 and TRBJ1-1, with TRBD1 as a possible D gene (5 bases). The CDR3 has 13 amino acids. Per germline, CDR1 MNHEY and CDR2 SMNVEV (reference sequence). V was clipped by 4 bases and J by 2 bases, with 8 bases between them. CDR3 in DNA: TGTGCCAGCAGTTGGACATCTAACACTGAAGCTTTCTTT. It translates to CASSWTSNTEAFF.

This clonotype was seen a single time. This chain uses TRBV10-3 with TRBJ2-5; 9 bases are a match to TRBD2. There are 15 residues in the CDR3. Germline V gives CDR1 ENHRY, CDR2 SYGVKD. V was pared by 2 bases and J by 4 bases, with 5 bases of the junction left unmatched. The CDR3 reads CAISEEVSGRETQYF. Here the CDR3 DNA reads TGTGCCATCAGTGAGGAGGTTAGCGGGAGAGAGACCCAGTACTTC.

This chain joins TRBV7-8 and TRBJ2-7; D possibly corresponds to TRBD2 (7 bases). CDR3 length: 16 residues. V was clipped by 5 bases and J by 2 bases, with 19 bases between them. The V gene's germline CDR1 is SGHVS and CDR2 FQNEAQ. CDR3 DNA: TGTGCCAGCAGCCCTAGGACTAGAGGGGGACCCTACGAGCAGTACTTC. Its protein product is CASSPRTRGGPYEQYF. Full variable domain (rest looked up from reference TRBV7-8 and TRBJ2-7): GAGVSQSPRYKVAKRGQDVALRCDPISGHVSLFWYQQALGQGPEFLTYFQNEAQLDKSGLPSDRFFAERPEGSVSTLKIQRTQQEDSAVYLCASSPRTRGGPYEQYFGPGTRLTVT.